Below are 18 T cell receptor beta chains sequenced from a single sample in a study of T-cell reconstitution after alpha-beta-depleted transplantation in children. Researchers prepared the TCRbeta library using unique molecular identifiers, the study reports. TCRdb used MiXCR to reprocess the PCR reads, holding one entry per CDR3 protein. The table lists under 75,000 distinct CDR3 sequences, approximately 10% of them singletons. The sequences come from PBMCs, collected before TCRalphabeta/CD19-depleted stem cell transplant. The receptors shown here come from a boy between 5 and 17 years old with acute myeloid leukemia, due to receive a stem cell transplant.

This clonotype was observed at least ten times. V and J are TRBV7-2 and TRBJ1-1; D call uncertain. The CDR3 is made up of 15 amino acids. Trimming removed 0 bases at V and 0 bases at J, with 8 bases between. Germline CDR1 is SGHTA and CDR2 is FQGNSA. The CDR3 DNA follows: TGTGCCAGCAGCTTAGCGGGGTCCCTGAACACTGAAGCTTTCTTT. Amino acids: CASSLAGSLNTEAFF.

In its sample, this clonotype was seen many times. Relative to the germline gene, one junction end is altered; a read error may explain this. The chain combines TRBV5-1 with TRBJ1-2, with D possibly TRBD1 on 6 matching bases. The CDR3 loop spans 13 amino acids. CDR1 is SGHRS, CDR2 YFSETQ, per germline. The CDR3 loop reads CASSTDSSYDYTF. The CDR3 DNA reads as TGCGCCAGCAGCACGGACAGCTCCTATGACTACACCTTC. The variable domain in full, completed from reference TRBV5-1 and TRBJ1-2, reads KAGVTQTPRYLIKTRGQQVTLSCSPISGHRSVSWYQQTPGQGLQFLFEYFSETQRNKGNFPGRFSGRQFSNSRSEMNVSTLELGDSALYLCASSTDSSYDYTFGSGTRLTVV.

This clonotype was picked up many times. The genes are TRBV7-8 and TRBJ2-7; tentatively, D is TRBD1 (6 bases). V was pared by 2 bases and J by 2 bases, with 16 bases between. The CDR3 runs 16 residues. Looked up from germline, CDR1 is SGHVS and CDR2 is FQNEAQ. The CDR3 loop is CASSLILGALPYEQYF. The CDR3 DNA is TGTGCCAGCAGCTTAATCTTGGGGGCGCTACCCTACGAGCAGTACTTC.

This clonotype was detected ten times or more. The chain carries TRBV15 and TRBJ2-2, with TRBD2 matching over 7 bases. The germline V gene has CDR1 LNHNV and CDR2 YYDKDF (reference sequence). The CDR3 contains 15 residues. J was trimmed by 6 bases and V by 5 bases; bases with no gene match: 9. This chain's CDR3 is CATSPLVGGPGELFF. CDR3 sequence (DNA): TGTGCCACCAGCCCTCTAGTGGGAGGGCCCGGGGAGCTGTTTTTT.

About this clonotype itself: An end of the junction differs from the germline gene, which may be a read error. The gene calls are TRBV2 and TRBJ2-2; the match to TRBD2 covers 7 bases. The germline V gene has CDR1 SNHLY and CDR2 FYNNEI. The CDR3 has 19 amino acids. CDR3 bases: TGTGCCTGCAGCTATTACAGACCGGGAGGCAGCTGGAACACCGGGGAGCTGTTTTTT. Its translation is CACSYYRPGGSWNTGELFF.

A few counts support this clonotype. The chain combines TRBV6-5 with TRBJ1-5; D is uncertain. V lost 0 bases, J lost 3 bases, and 9 bases lay in between. The CDR3 covers 15 residues. Germline assignment: CDR1 MNHEY and CDR2 SVGAGI. CDR3 residues: CASSYSGQNNQPQHF. The CDR3 DNA reads TGTGCCAGCAGTTACTCAGGGCAGAACAATCAGCCCCAGCATTTT.

At least ten counts were recorded for this clonotype. The V call is TRBV7-2, the J call TRBJ2-1, with a tentative D call TRBD1 (7 bases). The length of the CDR3 is 14 residues. V lost 3 bases and J 8 bases, leaving 14 bases between the germline ends. CDR1 and CDR2 (germline): SGHTA, FQGNSA. The CDR3 DNA reads as TGTGCCAGCAGCTTCGACAGGGAGCGGGATGAGCAGTTCTTC. This gives the protein CASSFDRERDEQFF.

V and J are TRBV4-3 and TRBJ1-6; D is possibly TRBD1 (6 bases). CDR3 size: 17 residues. Germline CDR1 LGHNA, CDR2 YSLEER. With 0 bases removed from V and 7 bases from J, the gap between germline ends came to 16 bases. The CDR3 nucleotides read TGCGCCAGCAGCCAAGATTTGGGGGGCGTAATGAATTCACCCCTCCACTTT. Translated, it gives CASSQDLGGVMNSPLHF.

This clonotype appeared many times. V is TRBV28 and J is TRBJ2-5, with D perhaps TRBD2 (5 bases). Trimming shortened V by 8 bases and J by 10 bases, and 20 bases separated the two germline ends. The CDR3 has 13 residues. Germline CDR1 is MDHEN and CDR2 is SYDVKM. This CDR3 is CASVQAAHSDQYF. The CDR3 region has the DNA TGTGCCAGCGTCCAAGCCGCCCATAGCGACCAGTACTTC.

This clonotype was recorded at least ten times. The rearrangement joins TRBV6-1 to TRBJ1-1; a possible D gene is TRBD1 (5 bases). There are 15 residues in the CDR3. Trimming pared 5 bases from V and 5 bases from J, leaving 18 bases between. CDR1 is MNHNS, CDR2 SASEGT, per germline. For the CDR3, the DNA is TGTGCCAGCAGTACCCCGACAGACCTGGGTACTGAAGCTTTCTTT. It is translated as CASSTPTDLGTEAFF.

Many counts were recorded for this clonotype. The V gene is TRBV27, the J gene TRBJ2-2, with a tentative D call TRBD1 (6 bases). Germline V lookup: CDR1 MNHEY, CDR2 SMNVEV (reference sequence). This CDR3 has 17 residues. Deletions cut 4 bases from V and 0 bases from J, with 15 bases between. The CDR3 DNA reads as TGTGCCAGCAGTTCCCGACGACAGGATCCGAACACCGGGGAGCTGTTTTTT. It yields the protein CASSSRRQDPNTGELFF.

This clonotype was detected a few times. The genes are TRBV6-5 and TRBJ2-3; 7 bases agree with TRBD1. With V trimmed by 2 bases and J by 6 bases, 17 bases remained unmatched. The CDR3 extends over 18 amino acids. Germline V CDR1 and CDR2: MNHEY, SVGAGI. CDR3 DNA: TGTGCCAGCAGTTACCCACTCACAGGGGCCGGGGATTTTGATACGCAGTATTTT. Translation gives CASSYPLTGAGDFDTQYF.

This clonotype showed up many times. The chain is built from TRBV20-1 and TRBJ2-7; TRBD1 might be the D (5 bases). The CDR3 loop spans 13 amino acids. V lost 3 bases to trimming and J lost 9 bases, with 18 bases between them. Per germline, CDR1 DFQATT and CDR2 SNEGSKA (reference sequence). The CDR3 is CSASLKKDTRQYF. The CDR3 DNA is TGCAGTGCTAGTCTTAAAAAGGACACACGGCAGTACTTC.

This sequence joins TRBV29-1 and TRBJ2-2; D is undetermined. Trimming pared 4 bases from V and 2 bases from J, leaving 11 bases between. Germline loops: CDR1 SQVTM, CDR2 ANQGSEA. The CDR3 is made up of 14 amino acids. The CDR3, as DNA: TGCAGCGTTGTCCTTTGGGAAAACACCGGGGAGCTGTTTTTT. Translated: CSVVLWENTGELFF.

This clonotype was recorded at least ten times. The gene calls are TRBV5-5 and TRBJ2-7; unclear D gene. V was cut by 7 bases and J by 2 bases, with 13 bases left in between. The CDR3 covers 13 residues. From germline, CDR1 is SGHKS and CDR2 YYEKEE (reference sequence). CDR3 nucleotides: TGTGCCAGCGGGCCCTTGAGCACCTACGAGCAGTACTTC. It is translated as CASGPLSTYEQYF.

This clonotype appeared many times. V is TRBV7-9 and J is TRBJ2-2; D is undetermined. Trimming removed 0 bases from V and 3 bases from J, with 8 bases in between. Germline-derived CDR1 and CDR2 are SEHNR and FQNEAQ (reference sequence). The CDR3 is 15 amino acids. CDR3 bases: TGTGCCAGCAGCTTAGCAGGGCCTGACACCGGGGAGCTGTTTTTT. Translated: CASSLAGPDTGELFF.

This clonotype was observed at least ten times. The chain combines TRBV27 with TRBJ2-7; the D gene is possibly TRBD1 (5 bases). Trimming stripped 2 bases from V and 3 bases from J, with 11 bases between. The CDR3 extends over 14 amino acids. Germline V lookup: CDR1 MNHEY, CDR2 SMNVEV (reference sequence). The CDR3, as DNA: TGTGCCAGCAGTTTAGCCGGACATCTCTACGAGCAGTACTTC. It is translated as CASSLAGHLYEQYF.

This clonotype occurred many times. The chain joins TRBV9 to TRBJ1-5; the D is unclear. Germline CDR1 is SGDLS and CDR2 is YYNGEE. Trimming removed 5 bases at V and 5 bases at J, with 11 bases between. The CDR3 runs to 13 residues. DNA of the CDR3: TGTGCCAGCAGTCGGACGGGAGATCAGCCCCAGCATTTT. This gives the protein CASSRTGDQPQHF.